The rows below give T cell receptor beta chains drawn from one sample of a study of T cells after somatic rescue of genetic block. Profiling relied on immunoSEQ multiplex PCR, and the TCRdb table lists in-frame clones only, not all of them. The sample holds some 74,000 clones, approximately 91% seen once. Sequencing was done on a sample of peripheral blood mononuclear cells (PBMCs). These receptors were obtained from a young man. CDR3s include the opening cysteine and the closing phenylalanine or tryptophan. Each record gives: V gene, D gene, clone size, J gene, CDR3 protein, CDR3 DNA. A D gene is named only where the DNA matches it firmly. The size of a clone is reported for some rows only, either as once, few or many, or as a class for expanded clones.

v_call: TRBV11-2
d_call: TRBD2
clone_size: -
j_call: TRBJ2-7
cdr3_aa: CASSLLAGGYEQYF
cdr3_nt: TGTGCCAGCAGCCTGCTAGCGGGGGGCTACGAGCAGTACTTC

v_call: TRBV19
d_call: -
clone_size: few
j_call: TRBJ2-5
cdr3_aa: CASSDSLQETQYF
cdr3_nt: TGTGCCAGTAGTGACTCCCTTCAAGAGACCCAGTACTTC

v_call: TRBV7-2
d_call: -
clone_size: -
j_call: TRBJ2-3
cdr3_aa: CASSLVLADTQYF
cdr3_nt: TGTGCCAGCAGCTTAGTTCTCGCAGATACGCAGTATTTT

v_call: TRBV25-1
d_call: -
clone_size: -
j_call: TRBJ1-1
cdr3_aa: CASSEESRWGNTEAFF
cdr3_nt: TGTGCCAGCAGTGAAGAGTCGAGGTGGGGGAACACTGAAGCTTTCTTT

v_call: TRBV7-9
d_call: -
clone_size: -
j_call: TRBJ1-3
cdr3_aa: CASSFGARGNTIYF
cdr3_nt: TGTGCCAGCAGCTTCGGGGCCAGGGGAAACACCATATATTTT

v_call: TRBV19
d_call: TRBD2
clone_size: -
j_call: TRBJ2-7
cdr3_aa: CASSMGGMSYEQYF
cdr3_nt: TGTGCCAGTAGTATGGGAGGGATGTCCTACGAGCAGTACTTC

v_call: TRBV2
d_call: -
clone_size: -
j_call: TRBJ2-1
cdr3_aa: CASRGFAAYYNEQFF
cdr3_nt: TGTGCCAGCAGAGGTTTCGCGGCCTATTACAATGAGCAGTTCTTC

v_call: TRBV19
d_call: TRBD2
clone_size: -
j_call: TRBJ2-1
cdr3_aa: CASSNLAGGPYEQFF
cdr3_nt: TGTGCCAGTAGTAACCTAGCGGGAGGGCCGTATGAGCAGTTCTTC

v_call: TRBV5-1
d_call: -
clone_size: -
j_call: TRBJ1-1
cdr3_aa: CASSPQGGTEAFF
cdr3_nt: TGCGCCAGCAGCCCCCAGGGAGGTACTGAAGCTTTCTTT

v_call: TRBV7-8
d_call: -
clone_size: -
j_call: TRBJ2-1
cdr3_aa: CASSPWSSGRSSYNEQFF
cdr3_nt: TGTGCCAGCAGCCCCTGGTCCTCGGGAAGGAGCTCCTACAATGAGCAGTTCTTC

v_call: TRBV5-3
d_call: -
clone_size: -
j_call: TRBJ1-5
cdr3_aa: CARSDWCRGSQSNQPQHF
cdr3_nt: TGTGCCAGAAGCGATTGGTGTCGAGGATCTCAAAGCAATCAGCCCCAGCATTTT

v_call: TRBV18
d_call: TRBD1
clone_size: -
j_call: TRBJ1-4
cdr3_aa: CASSRPDRVHGEKLFF
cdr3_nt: TGTGCCAGCTCACGACCCGACAGGGTACATGGGGAAAAACTGTTTTTT

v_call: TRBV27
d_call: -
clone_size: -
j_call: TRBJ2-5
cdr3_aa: CASSFWMGETQYF
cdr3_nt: TGTGCCAGCAGTTTTTGGATGGGGGAGACCCAGTACTTC

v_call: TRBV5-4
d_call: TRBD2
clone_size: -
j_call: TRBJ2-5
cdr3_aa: CASSLRGGGETQYF
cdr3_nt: TGTGCCAGCAGCCTCCGGGGGGGCGGGGAGACCCAGTACTTC

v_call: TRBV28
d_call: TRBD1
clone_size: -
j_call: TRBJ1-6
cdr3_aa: CASSPIQGGAEDSPLHF
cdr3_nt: TGTGCCAGCAGCCCCATCCAAGGGGGCGCTGAGGATTCACCCCTCCACTTT

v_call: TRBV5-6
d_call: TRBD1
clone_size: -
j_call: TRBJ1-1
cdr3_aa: CASSGEGAFRYTEAFF
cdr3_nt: TGTGCCAGCAGCGGCGAGGGGGCGTTTAGATACACTGAAGCTTTCTTT

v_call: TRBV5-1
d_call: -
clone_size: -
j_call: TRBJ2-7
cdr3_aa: CASSLAGEQYF
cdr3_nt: TGCGCCAGCAGCTTAGCTGGCGAGCAGTACTTC

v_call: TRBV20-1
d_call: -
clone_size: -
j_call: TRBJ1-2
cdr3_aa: CSALRGGYTF
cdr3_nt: TGCAGTGCTCTCCGCGGCGGCTACACCTTC

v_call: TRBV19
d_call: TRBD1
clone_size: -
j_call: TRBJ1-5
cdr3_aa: CASIPQGDQPQHF
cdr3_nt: TGTGCCAGTATACCCCAGGGGGATCAGCCCCAGCATTTT

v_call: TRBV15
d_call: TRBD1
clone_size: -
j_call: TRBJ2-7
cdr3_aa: CATGTTGAPYEQYF
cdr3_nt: TGTGCCACAGGAACGACAGGGGCCCCCTACGAGCAGTACTTC

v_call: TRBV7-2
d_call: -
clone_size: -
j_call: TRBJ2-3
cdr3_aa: CASSLARGPSTDTQYF
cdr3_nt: TGTGCCAGCAGCTTAGCGCGGGGACCTAGCACAGATACGCAGTATTTT

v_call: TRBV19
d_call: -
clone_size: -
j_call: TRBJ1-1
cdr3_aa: CASSSTTGTAFF
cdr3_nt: TGTGCCAGTAGTAGTACGACAGGTACGGCTTTCTTT

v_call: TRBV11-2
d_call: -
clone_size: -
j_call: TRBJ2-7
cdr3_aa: CASSLAGSRQYF
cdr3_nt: TGTGCCAGCAGCTTAGCCGGCTCGCGGCAGTACTTC

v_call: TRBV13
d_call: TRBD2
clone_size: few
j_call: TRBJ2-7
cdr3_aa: CASSLVGLAGSSEQYF
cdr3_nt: TGTGCCAGCAGCTTAGTGGGGCTAGCGGGATCAAGCGAGCAGTACTTC

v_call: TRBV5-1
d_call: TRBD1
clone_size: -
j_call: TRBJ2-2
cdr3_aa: CASSRTGNTGELFF
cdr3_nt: TGCGCCAGCAGCCGGACAGGGAACACCGGGGAGCTGTTTTTT

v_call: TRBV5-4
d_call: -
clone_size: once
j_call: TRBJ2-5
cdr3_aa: CASSFWTGETQYF
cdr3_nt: TGTGCCAGCAGCTTTTGGACCGGGGAGACCCAGTACTTC

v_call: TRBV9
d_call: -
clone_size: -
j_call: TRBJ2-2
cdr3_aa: CASSGQLASGELFF
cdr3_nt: TGTGCCAGCAGCGGACAATTAGCGTCCGGGGAGCTGTTTTTT

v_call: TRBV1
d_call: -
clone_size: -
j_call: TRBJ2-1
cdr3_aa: CTSSATSYNEQFF
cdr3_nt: TGCACCAGCAGCGCCACCTCTTACAATGAGCAGTTCTTC

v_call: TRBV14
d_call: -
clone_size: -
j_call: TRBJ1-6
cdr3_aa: CASSQDRGSTLHF
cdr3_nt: TGTGCCAGCAGCCAAGACCGGGGGAGCACCCTCCACTTT

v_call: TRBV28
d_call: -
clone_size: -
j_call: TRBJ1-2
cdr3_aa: CASSFTRLWHGYTF
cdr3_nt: TGTGCCAGCAGTTTTACGAGGTTATGGCATGGCTACACCTTC

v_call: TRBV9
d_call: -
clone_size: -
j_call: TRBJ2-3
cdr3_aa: CASSVYPIASTDTQYF
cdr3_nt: TGTGCCAGCAGCGTATACCCCATAGCTAGCACAGATACGCAGTATTTT

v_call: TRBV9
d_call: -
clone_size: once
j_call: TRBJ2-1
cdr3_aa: CASSVDYSYNEQFF
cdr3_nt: TGTGCCAGCAGCGTGGATTACTCCTACAATGAGCAGTTCTTC

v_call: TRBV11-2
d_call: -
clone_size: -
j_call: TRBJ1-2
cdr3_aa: CASRQGGRDYGYTF
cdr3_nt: TGTGCCAGCAGGCAAGGGGGGCGCGACTATGGCTACACCTTC

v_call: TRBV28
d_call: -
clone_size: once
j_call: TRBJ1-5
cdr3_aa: CASSEGEWYSNQPQHF
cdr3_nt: TGTGCCAGCAGTGAAGGGGAGTGGTATAGCAATCAGCCCCAGCATTTT

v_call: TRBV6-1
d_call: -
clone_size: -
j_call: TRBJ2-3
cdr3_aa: CAGSGYPGTDTQYF
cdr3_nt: TGTGCCGGATCAGGGTACCCCGGCACAGATACGCAGTATTTT

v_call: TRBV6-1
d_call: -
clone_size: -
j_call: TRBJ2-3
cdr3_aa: CASRPLSETDTQYF
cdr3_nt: TGTGCCAGCCGTCCGCTAAGCGAAACAGATACGCAGTATTTT

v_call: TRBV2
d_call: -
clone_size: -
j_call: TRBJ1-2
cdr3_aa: CASSEGTVYGYTF
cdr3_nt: TGTGCCAGCAGTGAAGGGACAGTCTATGGCTACACCTTC

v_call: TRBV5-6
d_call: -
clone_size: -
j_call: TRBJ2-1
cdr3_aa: CASSLVGATWDEQFF
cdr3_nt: TGTGCCAGCAGCTTGGTCGGGGCTACGTGGGATGAGCAGTTCTTC

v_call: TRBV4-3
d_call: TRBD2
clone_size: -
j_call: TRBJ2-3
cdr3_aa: CASSHGAGADTQYF
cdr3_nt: TGCGCCAGCAGCCACGGAGCGGGAGCAGATACGCAGTATTTT